The clone carrying this TCR beta chain was counted at least ten times. The sample belongs to a study of CD8 T cells in ankylosing spondylitis. As the method for making TCR beta libraries, quantitative 5'-RACE with molecular barcodes was used. A single record per CDR3 protein comes from TCRdb applying MiXCR to the 5' RACE reads. The sample has about 39,000 distinct CDR3 sequences, roughly 3% seen once; the top ten hold around 2.8%. Trimming removed 4 bases at V and 12 bases at J, with 11 bases between. Germline values: CDR1 SGDLS, CDR2 YYNGEE. The CDR3 runs to 12 residues. The source is a male donor with ankylosing spondylitis or in good health (not recorded which). The material sequenced was blood, either unsorted or a sorted T cell fraction (not recorded which). The chain combines TRBV9 with TRBJ1-6; no reliable D call. DNA of the CDR3: TGTGCCAGCAGCCCGCAATTGGGACCCCTCCACTTT. This translates into CASSPQLGPLHF.